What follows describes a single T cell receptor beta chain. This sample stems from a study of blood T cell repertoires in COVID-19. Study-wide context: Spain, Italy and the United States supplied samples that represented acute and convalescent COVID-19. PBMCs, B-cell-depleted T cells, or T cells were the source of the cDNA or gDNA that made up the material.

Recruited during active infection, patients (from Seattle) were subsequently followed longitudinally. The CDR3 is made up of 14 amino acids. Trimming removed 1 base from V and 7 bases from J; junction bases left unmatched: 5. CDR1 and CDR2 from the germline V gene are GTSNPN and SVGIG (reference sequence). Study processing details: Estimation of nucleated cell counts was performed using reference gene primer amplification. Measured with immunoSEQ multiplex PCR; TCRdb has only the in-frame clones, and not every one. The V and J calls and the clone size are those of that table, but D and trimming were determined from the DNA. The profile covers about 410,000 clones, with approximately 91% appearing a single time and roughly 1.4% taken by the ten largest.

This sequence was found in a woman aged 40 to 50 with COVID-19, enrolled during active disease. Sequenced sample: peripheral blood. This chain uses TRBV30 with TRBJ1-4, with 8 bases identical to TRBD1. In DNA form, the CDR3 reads TGTGCCTGGAGTGCTGACAGGGGCCGTGAAAAACTGTTTTTT. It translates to CAWSADRGREKLFF.